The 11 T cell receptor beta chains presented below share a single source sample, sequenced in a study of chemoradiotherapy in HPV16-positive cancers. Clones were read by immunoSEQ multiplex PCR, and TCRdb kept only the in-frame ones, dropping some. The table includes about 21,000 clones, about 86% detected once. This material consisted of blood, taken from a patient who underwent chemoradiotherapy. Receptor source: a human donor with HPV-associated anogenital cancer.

CDR3: CASSLGGTGTDTQYF. CDR3 sequence (DNA): TGCGCCAGCAGCTTGGGGGGGACAGGCACAGATACGCAGTATTTT. The rearrangement joins TRBV5-1 to TRBJ2-3; 7 bases are shared with TRBD1. The trim removed 0 bases at V and 1 base at J, leaving 2 bases unmatched. Per the germline V gene, CDR1 is SGHRS and CDR2 is YFSETQ. The CDR3 has 15 amino acids.

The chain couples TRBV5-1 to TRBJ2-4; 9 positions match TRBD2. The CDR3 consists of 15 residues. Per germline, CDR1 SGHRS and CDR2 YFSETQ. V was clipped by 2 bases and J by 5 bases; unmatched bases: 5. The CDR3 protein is CASSLGSGSENIQYF. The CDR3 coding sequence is TGCGCCAGCAGCTTAGGTAGCGGGAGTGAAAACATTCAGTACTTC.

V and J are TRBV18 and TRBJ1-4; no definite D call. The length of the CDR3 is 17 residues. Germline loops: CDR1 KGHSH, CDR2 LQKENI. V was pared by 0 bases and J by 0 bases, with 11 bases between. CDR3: CASSPPGDFATNEKLFF. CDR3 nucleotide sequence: TGTGCCAGCTCACCACCCGGTGACTTTGCAACTAATGAAAAACTGTTTTTT.

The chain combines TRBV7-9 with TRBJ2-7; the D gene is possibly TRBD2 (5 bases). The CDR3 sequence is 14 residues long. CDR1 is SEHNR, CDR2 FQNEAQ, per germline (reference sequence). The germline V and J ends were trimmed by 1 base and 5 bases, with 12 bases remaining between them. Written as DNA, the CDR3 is TGTGCCAGCAGCTTAGAGAGGGCAGTTAACGAGCAGTACTTC. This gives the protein CASSLERAVNEQYF.

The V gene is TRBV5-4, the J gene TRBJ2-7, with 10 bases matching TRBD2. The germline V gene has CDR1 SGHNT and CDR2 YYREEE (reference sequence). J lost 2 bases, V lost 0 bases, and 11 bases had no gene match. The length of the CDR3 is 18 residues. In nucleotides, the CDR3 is TGTGCCAGCAGCTTGGGGTCTAGGGTACTAGCGGGACCCTACGAGCAGTACTTC. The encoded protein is CASSLGSRVLAGPYEQYF.

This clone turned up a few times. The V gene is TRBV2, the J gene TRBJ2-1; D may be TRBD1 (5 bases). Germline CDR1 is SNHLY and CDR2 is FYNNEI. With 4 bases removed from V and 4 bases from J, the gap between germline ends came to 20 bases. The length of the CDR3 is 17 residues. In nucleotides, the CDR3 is TGTGCCAGCAGTGCCCCATCCACAGGATATTTTTACAATGAGCAGTTCTTC. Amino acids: CASSAPSTGYFYNEQFF.

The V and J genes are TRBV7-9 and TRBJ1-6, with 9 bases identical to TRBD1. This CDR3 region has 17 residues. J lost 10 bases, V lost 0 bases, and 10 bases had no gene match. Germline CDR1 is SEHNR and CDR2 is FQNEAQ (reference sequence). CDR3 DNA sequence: TGTGCCAGCAGCTTAGCCAACTCCGGGACAGGGCAATCACCCCTCCACTTT. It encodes CASSLANSGTGQSPLHF.

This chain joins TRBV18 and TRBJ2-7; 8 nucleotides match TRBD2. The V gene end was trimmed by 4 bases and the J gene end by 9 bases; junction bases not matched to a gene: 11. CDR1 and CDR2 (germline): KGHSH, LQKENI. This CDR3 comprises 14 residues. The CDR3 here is CASSQGGGPSVQYF. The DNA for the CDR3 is TGTGCCAGCTCACAGGGCGGGGGGCCTTCCGTGCAGTACTTC.

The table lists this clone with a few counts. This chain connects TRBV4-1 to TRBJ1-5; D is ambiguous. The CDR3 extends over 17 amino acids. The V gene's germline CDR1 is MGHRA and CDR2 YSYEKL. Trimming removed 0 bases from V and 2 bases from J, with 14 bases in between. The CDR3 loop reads CASSQDRAGAGNQPQHF. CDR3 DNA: TGCGCCAGCAGCCAAGATCGGGCGGGCGCGGGCAATCAGCCCCAGCATTTT.

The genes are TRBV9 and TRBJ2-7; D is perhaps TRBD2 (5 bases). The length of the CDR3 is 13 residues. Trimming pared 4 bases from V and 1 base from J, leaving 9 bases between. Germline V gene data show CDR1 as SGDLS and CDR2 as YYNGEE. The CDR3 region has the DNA TGTGCCAGCAGCAAGGACTCTTCCTACGAGCAGTACTTC. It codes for CASSKDSSYEQYF.

The CDR3 bases are TGTGCCAGCAGCTTATGGGGGGCGCGGGAGACCCAGTACTTC. It is translated as CASSLWGARETQYF. The chain uses TRBV5-4 and TRBJ2-5; D may correspond to TRBD1 or TRBD2 (6 bases each). The germline CDR1 and CDR2 sequences are SGHNT and YYREEE (reference sequence). V lost 2 bases, J lost 5 bases, and 13 bases lay in between. This CDR3 has 14 residues.